This T cell receptor (beta chain) was obtained from a study of T cell responses to AZD1222 COVID-19 vaccine. Overall study results and limits: Only 6 or 7 people who got AZD1222 tested seropositive at baseline.

Points on this clone: Antigen: not known.

Clones were read by immunoSEQ multiplex PCR, and TCRdb kept only the in-frame ones, dropping some. In the table there are approximately 210,000 clones, 90% to 95% of which are singletons. The sequences come from peripheral blood, collected 28 days after the second dose of the MenACWY control vaccine. The clonotype originates from an adult who received the MenACWY meningococcal vaccine as a control.

Here the CDR3 DNA reads TGTGCCAGCAGCTTACTCGCCTTTGAAAAACTGTTTTTT. Residues: CASSLLAFEKLFF. This chain joins TRBV7-2 and TRBJ1-4; D is unclear. Per the germline V gene, CDR1 is SGHTA and CDR2 is FQGNSA. V gave up 2 bases and J gave up 7 bases, with 8 bases separating them. This CDR3 is 13 amino acids long.